This TCR beta chain is drawn from a study of response to subunit inactivated influenza vaccine. The study's findings and limits: T cells newly recruited by each seasonal influenza vaccination are few, the authors suggested.

TCRdb fed the RT-PCR reads into MiXCR, producing one record per CDR3 protein. The sample carries 550,000 to 800,000 distinct CDR3 sequences, about 15% recorded once. The sample holds a few counts of this clonotype. Its antigen is as yet unknown. This receptor was identified in a man aged 50 to 60 who received an inactivated influenza vaccine. Sequenced material: PBMCs from blood, taken roughly 2 weeks before vaccination.

This CDR3 reads CAISPGAVQETQYF. The CDR3 DNA is TGTGCCATCAGCCCCGGGGCTGTACAAGAGACCCAGTACTTC. The genes are TRBV10-3 and TRBJ2-5; possibly TRBD1 or TRBD2 for D (5 bases each). The germline V gene has CDR1 ENHRY and CDR2 SYGVKD. This CDR3 has 14 amino acids. Trimming removed 6 bases at V and 2 bases at J, with 13 bases between.